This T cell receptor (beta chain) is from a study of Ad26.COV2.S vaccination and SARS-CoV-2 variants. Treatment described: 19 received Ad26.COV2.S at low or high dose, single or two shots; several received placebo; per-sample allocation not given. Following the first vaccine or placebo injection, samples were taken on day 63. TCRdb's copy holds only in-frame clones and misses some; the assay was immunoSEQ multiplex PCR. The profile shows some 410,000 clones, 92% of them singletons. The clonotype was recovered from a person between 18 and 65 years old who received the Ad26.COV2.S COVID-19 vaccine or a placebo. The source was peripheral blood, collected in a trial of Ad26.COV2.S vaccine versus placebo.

The CDR3 loop is CATSREVGRDEAFF. DNA for the CDR3: TGTGCCACCAGCAGAGAGGTTGGCAGGGATGAAGCTTTCTTT. The rearrangement links TRBV15 to TRBJ1-1; D is possibly TRBD1 (5 bases). Looked up from germline, CDR1 is LNHNV and CDR2 is YYDKDF (reference sequence). Between the trimmed V and J ends, which lost 0 bases and 7 bases, there was a span of 12 bases. The CDR3 covers 14 residues.